These 14 T cell receptor beta chains came from one sample sequenced in a study of cytomegalovirus exposure and HLA in healthy donors. Vbeta (60) and Jbeta (13) primers were used in the PCR. Sequenced by immunoSEQ multiplex PCR; TCRdb stores in-frame clones only, minus some. The table has roughly 120,000 clones, around 86% seen once. The specimen was PBMCs. The receptors stem from a woman aged 25 to 45 in good health and CMV-seronegative.

This clone was detected only a few times. The V call is TRBV19, the J call TRBJ2-1, with 13 bases lining up with TRBD2. Germline V gene lookup returns CDR1 LNHDA and CDR2 SQIVND (reference sequence). V dropped 5 bases and J dropped 5; count of bases not matched to a gene: 3. CDR3 size: 15 residues. In DNA form, the CDR3 reads TGTGCCAGTAGTGCGGGACTAGCGGGGAACAATGAGCAGTTCTTC. This codes for CASSAGLAGNNEQFF. The entire variable domain, with the rest obtained from reference TRBV19 and TRBJ2-1, is as follows: DGGITQSPKYLFRKEGQNVTLSCEQNLNHDAMYWYRQDPGQGLRLIYYSQIVNDFQKGDIAEGYSVSREKKESFPLTVTSAQKNPTAFYLCASSAGLAGNNEQFFGPGTRLTVL.

This clone was observed a single time. The chain combines TRBV7-9 with TRBJ2-6; a weak D match, TRBD1 (5 bases). Germline CDR1 SEHNR, CDR2 FQNEAQ (reference sequence). This CDR3 has 17 amino acids. The ends were cut back, 5 bases at V and 0 bases at J, with 14 bases in the middle. The CDR3 loop is CASSTRRGYSGANVLTF. DNA of the CDR3: TGTGCCAGCAGCACCCGTAGGGGTTACTCTGGGGCCAACGTCCTGACTTTC. The full variable domain, in which reference TRBV7-9 and TRBJ2-6 provide the parts outside the CDR3, is DTGVSQNPRHKITKRGQNVTFRCDPISEHNRLYWYRQTLGQGPEFLTYFQNEAQLEKSRLLSDRFSAERPKGSFSTLEIQRTEQGDSAMYLCASSTRRGYSGANVLTFGAGSRLTVL.

The chain recombines TRBV7-9 with TRBJ2-2; D remains ambiguous. This CDR3 has 14 amino acids. Deletions cut 5 bases from V and 1 base from J, with 8 bases between. Germline lookup yields CDR1 SEHNR and CDR2 FQNEAQ (reference sequence). CDR3 DNA sequence: TGTGCCAGCAGCCCCCAGTGGAACACCGGGGAGCTGTTTTTT. This translates into CASSPQWNTGELFF. Based on the CDR3 plus reference TRBV7-9 and TRBJ2-2, the full variable domain is DTGVSQNPRHKITKRGQNVTFRCDPISEHNRLYWYRQTLGQGPEFLTYFQNEAQLEKSRLLSDRFSAERPKGSFSTLEIQRTEQGDSAMYLCASSPQWNTGELFFGEGSRLTVL.

The chain carries TRBV4-1 and TRBJ1-1, with TRBD1 matching over 9 bases. CDR1 MGHRA and CDR2 YSYEKL come from the germline V gene. V gave up 3 bases and J gave up 5 bases; unmatched junction bases: 13. This CDR3 spans 17 amino acids. The CDR3 sequence is CASSQKGGQGVRTEAFF. The CDR3 coding sequence is TGCGCCAGCAGCCAGAAAGGGGGACAGGGAGTTCGGACTGAAGCTTTCTTT.

V gene TRBV28 combines with J gene TRBJ2-7; the D gene is possibly TRBD2 (7 bases). Germline V gives CDR1 MDHEN, CDR2 SYDVKM. The length of the CDR3 is 17 residues. Trimming took off 5 bases at V and 2 bases at J, with 22 bases between the two ends. In DNA, the CDR3 is TGTGCCAGCAGTGCGAACCCTAGGGGGGGCCATACCTACGAGCAGTACTTC. Residues: CASSANPRGGHTYEQYF.

A word on this clone: A read error may produce the germline difference seen at one junction end. V gene TRBV7-9 combines with J gene TRBJ1-2; 11 nucleotides align to TRBD1. CDR3 length: 17 amino acids. CDR1 SEHNR and CDR2 FQNEAQ come from the germline V gene (reference sequence). The CDR3 nucleotides read TGTTCCAGCAGCCGGTGGGGACAGGGGGATACCACCTATGGCTACACCTTC. It specifies CSSSRWGQGDTTYGYTF.

The rearrangement uses TRBV27 and TRBJ1-5; 8 nucleotides match TRBD1. This CDR3 has 14 residues. CDR1 MNHEY and CDR2 SMNVEV come from the germline V gene (reference sequence). V was pared by 5 bases and J by 5 bases, with 5 bases of the junction left unmatched. The CDR3 spells CASSGTGGHQPQHF. The CDR3 bases are TGTGCCAGCAGTGGAACAGGGGGGCATCAGCCCCAGCATTTT.

The rearrangement joins TRBV5-1 to TRBJ2-2; 9 nucleotides line up with TRBD2. V was pared by 5 bases and J by 6 bases, with 5 bases of the junction left unmatched. The CDR3 length is 14 residues. Looked up from germline, CDR1 is SGHRS and CDR2 is YFSETQ. CDR3 DNA: TGCGCCAGCAGTCGGCGGGAGGGCCCCGGGGAGCTGTTTTTT. It yields the protein CASSRREGPGELFF.

V usage is TRBV19 and J usage is TRBJ2-1, with 9 nucleotides matching TRBD2. The length of the CDR3 is 20 residues. The junction had 17 bases not matched to a gene; V was cut back by 5 bases and J by 0 bases. Germline CDR1 is LNHDA and CDR2 is SQIVND (reference sequence). The CDR3 DNA follows: TGTGCCAGTAGTTCCCCGCCCGGGACTAGCCTCCTTAGCTCCTACAATGAGCAGTTCTTC. It is translated as CASSSPPGTSLLSSYNEQFF.

This chain uses TRBV6-6 with TRBJ2-1; 9 bases align to TRBD1. The junction had 5 bases not matched to a gene; V was cut back by 4 bases and J by 4 bases. Germline V gene lookup returns CDR1 MNHNY and CDR2 SVGAGI (reference sequence). This CDR3 spans 15 amino acids. The CDR3, as DNA: TGTGCCAGCAGTTTTAGACAGGGGGTTTACAATGAGCAGTTCTTC. This translates into CASSFRQGVYNEQFF.

This chain connects TRBV21-1 to TRBJ1-5. TRBV21-1 is recorded as a pseudogene. The CDR3 extends over 14 amino acids. The CDR3 sequence: CASSKGGARQPQHF. CDR3 DNA: TGTGCCAGCAGCAAGGGGGGGGCCCGACAGCCCCAGCATTTT.

This clone was seen a single time. The V gene is TRBV6-1, the J gene TRBJ2-5; no firm D call. Per the germline V gene, CDR1 is MNHNS and CDR2 is SASEGT. With 2 bases removed from V and 5 bases from J, the gap between germline ends came to 12 bases. The CDR3 totals 14 residues. CDR3 loop: CASSENLPGETQYF. As DNA, the CDR3 is TGTGCCAGCAGTGAAAACCTCCCCGGGGAGACCCAGTACTTC.

V and J are TRBV7-9 and TRBJ2-7; 7 bases are shared with TRBD1. The junction had 5 bases not matched to a gene; V was cut back by 5 bases and J by 4 bases. The CDR3 is 13 residues long. Germline CDR1 is SEHNR and CDR2 is FQNEAQ (reference sequence). In DNA, the CDR3 is TGTGCCAGCAGCCGCGACAGGGAGTACGAGCAGTACTTC. This gives the protein CASSRDREYEQYF.

The chain is built from TRBV5-4 and TRBJ1-1; tentative D call: TRBD1 (5 bases). The V end lost 2 bases, the J end lost 10 bases, and 15 bases lay between the germline ends. Germline V lookup: CDR1 SGHNT, CDR2 YYREEE (reference sequence). The CDR3 length is 13 residues. The CDR3 loop reads CASSFRQGLAAFF. For the CDR3, the DNA is TGTGCCAGCAGCTTTCGGCAGGGACTAGCAGCTTTCTTT.